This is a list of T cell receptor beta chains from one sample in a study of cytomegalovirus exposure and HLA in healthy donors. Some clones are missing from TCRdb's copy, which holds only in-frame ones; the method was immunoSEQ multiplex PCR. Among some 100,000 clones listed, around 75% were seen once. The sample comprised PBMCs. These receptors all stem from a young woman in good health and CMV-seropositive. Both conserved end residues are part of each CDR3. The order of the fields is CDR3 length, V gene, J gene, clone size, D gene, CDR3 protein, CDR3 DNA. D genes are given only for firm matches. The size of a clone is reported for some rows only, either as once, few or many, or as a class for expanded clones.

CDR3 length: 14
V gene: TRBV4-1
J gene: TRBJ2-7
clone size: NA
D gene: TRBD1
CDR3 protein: CASSRDRATYEQYF
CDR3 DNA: TGCGCCAGCAGCCGGGACAGGGCCACCTACGAGCAGTACTTC

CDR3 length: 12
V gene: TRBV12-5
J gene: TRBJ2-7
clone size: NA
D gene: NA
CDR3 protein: CASATAASEQYF
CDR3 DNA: TGTGCTAGTGCTACCGCTGCGTCCGAGCAGTACTTC

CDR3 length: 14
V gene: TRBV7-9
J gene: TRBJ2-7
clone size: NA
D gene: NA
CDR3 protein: CASTPRGGAYEQYF
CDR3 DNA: TGTGCCAGCACTCCCCGGGGCGGGGCCTACGAGCAGTACTTC

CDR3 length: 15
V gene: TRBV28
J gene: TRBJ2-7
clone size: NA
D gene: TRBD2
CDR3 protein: CASSLGAGLSYEQYF
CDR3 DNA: TGTGCCAGCAGTTTAGGAGCGGGGCTCTCCTACGAGCAGTACTTC

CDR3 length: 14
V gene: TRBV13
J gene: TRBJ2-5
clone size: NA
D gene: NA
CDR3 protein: CASSLDGSQETQYF
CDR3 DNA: TGTGCCAGCAGCTTAGATGGCAGCCAAGAGACCCAGTACTTC

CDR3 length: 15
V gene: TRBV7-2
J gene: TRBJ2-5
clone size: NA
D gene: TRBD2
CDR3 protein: CASSGGLAGIGTQYF
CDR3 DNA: TGTGCCAGCAGCGGAGGACTAGCGGGGATTGGGACCCAGTACTTC

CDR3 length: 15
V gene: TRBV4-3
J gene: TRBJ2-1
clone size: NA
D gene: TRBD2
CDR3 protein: CASSVAGVPYNEQFF
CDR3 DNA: TGCGCCAGCAGCGTAGCGGGGGTTCCCTACAATGAGCAGTTCTTC

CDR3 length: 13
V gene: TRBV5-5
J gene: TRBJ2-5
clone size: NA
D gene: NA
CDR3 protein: CASSLPEAETQYF
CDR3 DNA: TGTGCCAGCAGCTTGCCGGAGGCGGAGACCCAGTACTTC

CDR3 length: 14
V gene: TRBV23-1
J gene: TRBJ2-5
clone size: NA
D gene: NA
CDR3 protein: CASSQVRDEETQYF
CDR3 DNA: TGCGCCAGCAGTCAAGTACGGGATGAGGAGACCCAGTACTTC

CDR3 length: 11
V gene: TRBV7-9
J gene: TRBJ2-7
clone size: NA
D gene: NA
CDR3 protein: CASIEGYEQYF
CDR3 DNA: TGTGCCAGCATCGAGGGCTACGAGCAGTACTTC

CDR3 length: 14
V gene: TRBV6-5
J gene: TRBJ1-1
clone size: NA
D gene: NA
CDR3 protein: CASSHPGQNTEAFF
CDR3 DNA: TGTGCCAGCAGTCACCCGGGACAAAACACTGAAGCTTTCTTT

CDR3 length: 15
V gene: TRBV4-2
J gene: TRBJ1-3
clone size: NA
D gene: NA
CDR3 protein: CASSQVSGQGNTIYF
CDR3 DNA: TGTGCCAGCAGCCAAGTTTCGGGACAAGGAAACACCATATATTTT

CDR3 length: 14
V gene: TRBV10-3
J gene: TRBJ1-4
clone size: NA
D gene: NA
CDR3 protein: CAISAVRYNEKLFF
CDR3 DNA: TGTGCCATCAGTGCCGTCAGGTATAATGAAAAACTGTTTTTT

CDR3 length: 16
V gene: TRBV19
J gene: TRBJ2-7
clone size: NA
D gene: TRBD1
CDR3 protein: CASRSQGQGRIYEQYF
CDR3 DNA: TGTGCCAGTAGGTCCCAAGGACAGGGGAGAATCTACGAGCAGTACTTC

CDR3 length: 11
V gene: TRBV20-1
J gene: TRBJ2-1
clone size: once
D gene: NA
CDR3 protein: CSAVTYNEQFF
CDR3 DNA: TGCAGTGCCGTAACCTACAATGAGCAGTTCTTC

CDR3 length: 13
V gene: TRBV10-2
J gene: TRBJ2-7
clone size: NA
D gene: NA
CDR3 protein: CASRTPSSYEQYF
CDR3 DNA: TGCGCCAGCAGGACTCCTAGCAGTTACGAGCAGTACTTC

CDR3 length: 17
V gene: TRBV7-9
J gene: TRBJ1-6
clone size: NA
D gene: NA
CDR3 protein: CASSLGGPLNPNSPLHF
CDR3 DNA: TGTGCCAGCAGCTTAGGAGGGCCTCTTAACCCTAATTCACCCCTCCACTTT

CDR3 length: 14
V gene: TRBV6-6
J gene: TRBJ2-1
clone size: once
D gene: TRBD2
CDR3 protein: CASSSGTSSVEQFF
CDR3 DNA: TGTGCCAGCAGTTCCGGGACTAGCAGCGTTGAGCAGTTCTTC

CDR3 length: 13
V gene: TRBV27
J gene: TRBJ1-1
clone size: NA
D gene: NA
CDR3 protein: CASSLSRSTEAFF
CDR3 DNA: TGTGCCAGCAGTCTCTCTAGAAGCACTGAAGCTTTCTTT

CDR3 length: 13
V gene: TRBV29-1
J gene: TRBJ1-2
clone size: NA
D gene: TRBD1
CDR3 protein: CSVAGTGDYGYTF
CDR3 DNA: TGCAGCGTTGCGGGGACAGGAGATTATGGCTACACCTTC

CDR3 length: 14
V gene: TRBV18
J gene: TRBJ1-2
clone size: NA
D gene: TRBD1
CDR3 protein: CASSPGTGAYGYTF
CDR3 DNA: TGTGCCAGCTCACCGGGGACAGGGGCTTATGGCTACACCTTC

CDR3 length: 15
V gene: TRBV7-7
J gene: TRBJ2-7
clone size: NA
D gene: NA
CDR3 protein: CASSPGSGPAYEQYF
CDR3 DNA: TGTGCCAGCAGCCCTGGGTCAGGTCCTGCCTACGAGCAGTACTTC

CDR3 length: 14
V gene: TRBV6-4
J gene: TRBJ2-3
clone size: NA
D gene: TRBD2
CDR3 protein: CASSPAGSTDTQYF
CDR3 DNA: TGTGCCAGCAGTCCAGCGGGAAGCACAGATACGCAGTATTTT

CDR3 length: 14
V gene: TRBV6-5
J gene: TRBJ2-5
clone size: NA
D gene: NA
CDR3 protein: CASSPEGGFETQYF
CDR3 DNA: TGTGCCAGCAGTCCCGAGGGTGGCTTTGAGACCCAGTACTTC

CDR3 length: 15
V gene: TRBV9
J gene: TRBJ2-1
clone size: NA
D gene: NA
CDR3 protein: CASSANGGSYNEQFF
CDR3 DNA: TGTGCCAGCAGCGCCAATGGCGGCTCCTACAATGAGCAGTTCTTC

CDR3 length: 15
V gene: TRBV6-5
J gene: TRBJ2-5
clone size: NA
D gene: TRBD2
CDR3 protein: CASSTGLAGGETQYF
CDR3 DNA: TGTGCCAGCAGCACAGGACTAGCGGGAGGAGAGACCCAGTACTTC

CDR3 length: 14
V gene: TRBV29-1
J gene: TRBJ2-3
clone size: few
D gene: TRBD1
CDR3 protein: CSVGGGAGYTTQYF
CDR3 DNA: TGCAGCGTTGGAGGGGGCGCTGGTTACACTACGCAGTATTTT

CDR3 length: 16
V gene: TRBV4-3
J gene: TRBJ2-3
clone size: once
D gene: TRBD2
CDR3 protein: CASSLGTSIATDTQYF
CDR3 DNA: TGCGCCAGCAGCCTCGGGACTAGCATAGCTACAGATACGCAGTATTTT

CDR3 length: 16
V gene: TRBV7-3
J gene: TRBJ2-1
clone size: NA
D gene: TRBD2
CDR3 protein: CASSLFGLAGDNEQFF
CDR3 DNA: TGTGCCAGCAGCTTATTCGGGTTAGCGGGAGACAATGAGCAGTTCTTC

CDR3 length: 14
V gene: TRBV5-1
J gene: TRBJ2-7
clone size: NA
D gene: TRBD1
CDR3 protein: CASSQGTGGYEQYF
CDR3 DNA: TGCGCCAGCAGCCAAGGGACAGGGGGCTACGAGCAGTACTTC

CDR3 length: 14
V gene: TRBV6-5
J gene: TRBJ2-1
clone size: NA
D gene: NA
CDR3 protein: CASSYLSSYNEQFF
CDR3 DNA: TGTGCCAGCAGTTACCTTTCCTCCTACAATGAGCAGTTCTTC

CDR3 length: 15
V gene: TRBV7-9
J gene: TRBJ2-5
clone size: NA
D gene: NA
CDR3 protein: CASSLGSGIQETQYF
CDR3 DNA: TGTGCCAGCAGCTTAGGATCCGGGATACAAGAGACCCAGTACTTC

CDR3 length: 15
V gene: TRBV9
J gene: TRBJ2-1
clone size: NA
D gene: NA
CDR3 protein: CASSRAETNYNEQFF
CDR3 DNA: TGTGCCAGCAGCAGGGCAGAGACTAACTACAATGAGCAGTTCTTC

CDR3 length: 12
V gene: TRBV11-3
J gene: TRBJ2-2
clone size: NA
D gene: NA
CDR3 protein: CASSPNTGELFF
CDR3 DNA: TGTGCCAGCAGCCCAAACACCGGGGAGCTGTTTTTT

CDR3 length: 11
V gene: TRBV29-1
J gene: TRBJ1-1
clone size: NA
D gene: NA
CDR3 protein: CSVEESYQAFF
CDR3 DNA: TGCAGCGTTGAGGAGTCGTATCAAGCTTTCTTT

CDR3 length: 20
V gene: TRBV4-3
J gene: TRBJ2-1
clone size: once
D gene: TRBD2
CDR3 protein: CASSQEKAAVLAGVHNEQFF
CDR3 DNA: TGCGCCAGCAGCCAAGAAAAGGCTGCGGTACTAGCGGGAGTCCACAATGAGCAGTTCTTC

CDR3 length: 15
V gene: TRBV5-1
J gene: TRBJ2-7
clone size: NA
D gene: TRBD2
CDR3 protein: CASSLAGLVTHEQYF
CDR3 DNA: TGCGCCAGCAGCTTGGCAGGACTAGTGACCCACGAGCAGTACTTC

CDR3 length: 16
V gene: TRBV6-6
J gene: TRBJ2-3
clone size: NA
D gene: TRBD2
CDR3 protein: CASSSTREGPPDTQYF
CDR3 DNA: TGTGCCAGCAGTTCCACGCGGGAGGGCCCCCCAGATACGCAGTATTTT

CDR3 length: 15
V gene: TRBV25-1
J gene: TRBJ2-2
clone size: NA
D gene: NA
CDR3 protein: CASSEPRMNTGELFF
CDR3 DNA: TGTGCCAGCAGTGAACCGCGTATGAACACCGGGGAGCTGTTTTTT

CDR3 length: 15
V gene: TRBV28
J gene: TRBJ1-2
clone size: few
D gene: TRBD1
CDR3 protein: CASSFGTGWPGGYTF
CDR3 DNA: TGTGCCAGCAGTTTTGGGACAGGGTGGCCGGGTGGCTACACCTTC

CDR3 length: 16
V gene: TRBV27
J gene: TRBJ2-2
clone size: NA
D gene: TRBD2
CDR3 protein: CASRYGLAGNTGELFF
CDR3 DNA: TGTGCCAGCAGATACGGACTAGCGGGAAACACCGGGGAGCTGTTTTTT

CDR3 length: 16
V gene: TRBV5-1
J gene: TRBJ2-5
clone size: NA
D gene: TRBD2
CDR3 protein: CASMAGTSVGMETQYF
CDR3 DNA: TGCGCCAGCATGGCCGGGACTAGCGTAGGAATGGAGACCCAGTACTTC